The next 32 T cell receptor beta chains were all read from a single sample in a study of T cell responses to AZD1222 COVID-19 vaccine. The table came from immunoSEQ multiplex PCR; TCRdb's copy has only in-frame clones and leaves some out. The sample has 120,000 or so clones, around 81% seen once. This specimen consisted of peripheral blood, obtained on day 0 of AZD1222 vaccination. The receptors were sampled from an adult in good health.

CDR3 amino acids: CSARDRQTQYF. Written as DNA, the CDR3 is TGCAGTGCTAGAGATAGACAGACCCAGTACTTC. The V call is TRBV20-1, the J call TRBJ2-7, with D unresolved. The end of the DNA is better explained by TRBJ2-5, so the J call may be wrong. Germline values: CDR1 DFQATT, CDR2 SNEGSKA (reference sequence). The CDR3 has 11 amino acids.

The rearrangement joins TRBV19 to TRBJ1-3, with D possibly being TRBD1 (5 bases). Trimming cost V 6 bases and J 1 base, with 16 bases left between them. The germline V gene encodes CDR1 LNHDA and CDR2 SQIVND (reference sequence). The CDR3 covers 16 residues. This CDR3 reads CASSWDWLGSGNTIYF. The CDR3, as DNA: TGTGCCAGTAGCTGGGACTGGCTGGGATCTGGAAACACCATATATTTT.

This clone was seen just once. The chain has TRBV7-9 and TRBJ1-1, with 7 bases identical to TRBD1. The CDR3 loop spans 15 amino acids. V dropped 5 bases and J dropped 1; count of bases not matched to a gene: 7. CDR1 is SEHNR, CDR2 FQNEAQ, per germline (reference sequence). Here the CDR3 reads CASSVRQGGNTEAFF. Written as DNA, the CDR3 is TGTGCCAGCAGCGTCCGACAGGGAGGGAACACTGAAGCTTTCTTT.

The J gene is TRBJ2-5, the V gene TRBV7-2; TRBD2 matches 11 bases. This CDR3 comprises 14 residues. V lost 5 bases, J lost 5 bases, and 4 bases stayed unmatched. The V gene's germline CDR1 is SGHTA and CDR2 FQGNSA. The CDR3 protein is CASSRSGGAETQYF. The DNA of the CDR3 is TGTGCCAGCAGCCGTAGCGGGGGGGCGGAGACCCAGTACTTC.

This chain links TRBV4-1 with TRBJ2-7; 7 positions match TRBD1. The CDR3 extends over 16 amino acids. J gave up 0 bases and V 3 bases, and 8 bases lay outside the gene matches. CDR1 and CDR2 from the germline V gene are MGHRA and YSYEKL. CDR3 bases: TGCGCCAGCAGCCACCCCCTCCGGGACAGCTCCTACGAGCAGTACTTC. It translates to CASSHPLRDSSYEQYF.

This clone was detected once. V usage is TRBV18 and J usage is TRBJ1-5; D is uncertain. Germline V gives CDR1 KGHSH, CDR2 LQKENI. The V and J ends lost 2 bases and 0 bases respectively, with 8 bases between them. The CDR3 has 15 amino acids. The CDR3: CASSPGSSSNQPQHF. The DNA for the CDR3 is TGTGCCAGCTCACCAGGCAGCTCTAGCAATCAGCCCCAGCATTTT.

The rearrangement uses TRBV9 and TRBJ1-1; D might be TRBD1 (6 bases). Per the germline V gene, CDR1 is SGDLS and CDR2 is YYNGEE. This CDR3 comprises 15 residues. Trimming left V 5 bases short and J 0 bases short, with 14 bases between. CDR3 DNA: TGTGCCAGCAGAAAACAAGGACAGATGAACACTGAAGCTTTCTTT. Translated, it gives CASRKQGQMNTEAFF.

This clone was observed a handful of times. The genes are TRBV3-1 (or the pseudogene TRBV3-2) and TRBJ1-2, with a possible D match to TRBD1 (6 bases). Per the germline V gene, CDR1 is LGHDT and CDR2 is YNNKEL (reference sequence). This CDR3 contains 15 residues. The V end lost 1 base, the J end lost 4 bases, and 13 bases lay between the germline ends. The DNA of the CDR3 is TGTGCCAGCAGCCAAGGGTTACAGGGTGGCTATGGCTACACCTTC. Protein sequence: CASSQGLQGGYGYTF.

Concerning this clone itself: Other DNA sequences in this specimen translate into the identical CDR3. The chain combines TRBV5-1 with TRBJ2-3; D is unclear. The CDR3 extends over 12 amino acids. Germline V gene data show CDR1 as SGHRS and CDR2 as YFSETQ. The V end lost 0 bases, the J end lost 4 bases, and 3 bases lay between the germline ends. The CDR3 loop is CASSLGSDTQYF. The CDR3 DNA is TGCGCCAGCAGCTTGGGTTCAGATACGCAGTATTTT.

The genes are TRBV24-1 and TRBJ1-1, with D uncertain. Germline values: CDR1 KGHDR, CDR2 SFDVKD. The CDR3 sequence is 12 residues long. V lost 7 bases and J lost 4, with 9 bases in between. CDR3 in DNA: TGTGCCACCAGGGGTACTAGCACTGAAGCTTTCTTT. It encodes CATRGTSTEAFF.

CDR3 loop: CASITLAGKDVGTDTQYF. DNA for the CDR3: TGTGCCAGCATTACACTAGCGGGAAAGGATGTAGGCACAGATACGCAGTATTTT. The gene calls are TRBV2 and TRBJ2-3, with 10 bases matching TRBD2. The V and J ends lost 7 bases and 1 base, in that order; junction bases with no gene match: 14. Germline V CDR1 and CDR2: SNHLY, FYNNEI. The CDR3 runs to 18 residues.

This clone is a singleton in its sample. The chain combines TRBV7-3 with TRBJ2-1; D may correspond to TRBD1 or TRBD2 (6 bases each). V was trimmed by 5 bases and J by 0 bases, leaving 11 bases between them. Germline CDR1 reads SGHTA; CDR2 reads FQGTGA. The CDR3 is 15 amino acids. The CDR3 region has the DNA TGTGCCAGCAGCGACTCGGGGGCCTCCTACAATGAGCAGTTCTTC. Translating it yields CASSDSGASYNEQFF.

The V gene is TRBV23-1, the J gene TRBJ2-7; TRBD2 agrees at 13 bases. TRBV23-1 is an open reading frame, and its role is uncertain. The trim removed 0 bases at V and 4 bases at J, leaving 18 bases unmatched. The CDR3 contains 21 residues. The CDR3 coding sequence is TGCGCCAGCAGTCAATCTTTAGGCGGTACAGGACTAGCGGGAGAATTTTACGAGCAGTACTTC. Amino acids: CASSQSLGGTGLAGEFYEQYF.

This clone was counted a single time. The V gene is TRBV7-2, the J gene TRBJ2-3; 13 bases agree with TRBD2. The junction had 6 bases not matched to a gene; V was cut back by 5 bases and J by 4 bases. The CDR3 has 16 amino acids. The germline gives CDR1 SGHTA, CDR2 FQGNSA. In DNA, the CDR3 is TGTGCCAGCAGCAGAGGGACTAGCGGGATGGCAGATACGCAGTATTTT. Amino acids: CASSRGTSGMADTQYF.

V gene TRBV28 combines with J gene TRBJ1-5; D is ambiguous. Trimming took 6 bases from V and 4 from J, leaving 16 bases between them. Germline assignment: CDR1 MDHEN and CDR2 SYDVKM. The CDR3 spans 15 residues. Here the CDR3 DNA reads TGTGCCAGCAGCCCTACGGACGGAAAGAATCAGCCCCAGCATTTT. Translation: CASSPTDGKNQPQHF.

There are a few counts of this clone. The rearrangement links TRBV5-1 to TRBJ1-2; 10 nucleotides agree with TRBD1. Per germline, CDR1 SGHRS and CDR2 YFSETQ. There are 14 residues in the CDR3. The V gene end was trimmed by 2 bases and the J gene end by 8 bases; junction bases not matched to a gene: 6. CDR3 in DNA: TGCGCCAGCAGCTTAGGGACAGGGGAGTGGGGCTACACCTTC. The encoded protein is CASSLGTGEWGYTF.

This clone was picked up one time. This chain links TRBV5-1 with TRBJ2-5; 10 nucleotides match TRBD1. The CDR3 extends over 14 amino acids. Germline V gene sequence: CDR1 SGHRS, CDR2 YFSETQ. Losses at the gene ends were 4 bases for V and 4 bases for J; bases not matched to a gene: 4. The CDR3 is CASSAGQGRETQYF. For the CDR3, the DNA is TGCGCCAGCAGCGCGGGACAGGGGAGAGAGACCCAGTACTTC.

Details on this clone: Other nucleotide sequences in the sample specify the same CDR3. CDR3 in amino acids: CASSLVGGYEQYF. Here the CDR3 DNA reads TGTGCCAGCAGCTTAGTGGGGGGTTACGAGCAGTACTTC. The rearrangement links TRBV7-9 to TRBJ2-7; D might be TRBD2 (6 bases). Trimming stripped 1 base from V and 4 bases from J, with 8 bases between. Germline V CDR1 and CDR2: SEHNR, FQNEAQ (reference sequence). The length of the CDR3 is 13 residues.

J is TRBJ2-1 and V is TRBV7-6; D call uncertain. Germline V gene data show CDR1 as SGHVS and CDR2 as FNYEAQ. CDR3 size: 12 residues. V lost 4 bases, J lost 8 bases, and 9 bases lay in between. The DNA for the CDR3 is TGTGCCAGCAGCTCTTGGCGCGATGAGCAGTTCTTC. Protein sequence: CASSSWRDEQFF.

The chain combines TRBV5-1 with TRBJ1-1; D is uncertain. The CDR3 consists of 13 residues. Germline lookup yields CDR1 SGHRS and CDR2 YFSETQ. V gave up 2 bases and J gave up 0 bases, with 5 bases separating them. CDR3 nucleotides: TGCGCCAGCAGCTTCGGGTTGAACACTGAAGCTTTCTTT. Translated: CASSFGLNTEAFF. The full variable domain, completed using reference TRBV5-1 and TRBJ1-1, is KAGVTQTPRYLIKTRGQQVTLSCSPISGHRSVSWYQQTPGQGLQFLFEYFSETQRNKGNFPGRFSGRQFSNSRSEMNVSTLELGDSALYLCASSFGLNTEAFFGQGTRLTVV.

This clone was detected a few times. This chain connects TRBV7-2 to TRBJ1-2, with 7 bases aligning to TRBD1. CDR3 length equals 13 residues. V was pared by 5 bases and J by 5 bases, with 5 bases of the junction left unmatched. Per the germline V gene, CDR1 is SGHTA and CDR2 is FQGNSA. CDR3 sequence reads: CASSMTGIYGYTF. The CDR3 DNA reads TGTGCCAGCAGCATGACAGGGATTTATGGCTACACCTTC.

The chain employs TRBV15 and TRBJ2-7; 15 nucleotides line up with TRBD2. The germline gives CDR1 LNHNV, CDR2 YYDKDF (reference sequence). J gave up 1 base and V 4 bases, and 8 bases lay outside the gene matches. This CDR3 is 18 amino acids long. CDR3 sequence reads: CATSIGTSGRIFSYEQYF. Written as DNA, the CDR3 is TGTGCCACCAGCATCGGGACTAGCGGGAGGATATTTTCCTACGAGCAGTACTTC.

This CDR3 is CATARGLAYNEQFF. For the CDR3, the DNA is TGTGCCACCGCGCGGGGACTAGCTTACAATGAGCAGTTCTTC. The chain recombines TRBV2 with TRBJ2-1; 9 nucleotides match TRBD2. With V trimmed by 10 bases and J by 4 bases, 8 bases remained unmatched. This CDR3 contains 14 residues. Germline V gene sequence: CDR1 SNHLY, CDR2 FYNNEI.

The chain recombines TRBV7-6 with TRBJ1-2; TRBD1 might be the D (6 bases). The CDR3 runs to 15 residues. Germline CDR1 is SGHVS and CDR2 is FNYEAQ. V was shortened by 1 base and J by 6 bases, with 15 bases between the two germline ends. CDR3 region: CASSLGQGRGNGYTF. As DNA, the CDR3 is TGTGCCAGCAGCTTAGGGCAGGGGAGGGGGAATGGCTACACCTTC.

This chain uses TRBV7-2 with TRBJ2-2; possible D gene TRBD1, 5 bases. Germline loops: CDR1 SGHTA, CDR2 FQGNSA. V lost 6 bases and J lost 0, with 8 bases in between. This CDR3 contains 14 residues. The CDR3 bases are TGTGCCAGCAGGGGCAGGGCGAACACCGGGGAGCTGTTTTTT. As protein: CASRGRANTGELFF. The full variable domain, its missing parts supplied by reference TRBV7-2 and TRBJ2-2, is GAGVSQSPSNKVTEKGKDVELRCDPISGHTALYWYRQSLGQGLEFLIYFQGNSAPDKSGLPSDRFSAERTGGSVSTLTIQRTQQEDSAVYLCASRGRANTGELFFGEGSRLTVL.

The V gene is TRBV29-1, the J gene TRBJ1-2; D is possibly TRBD1 (5 bases). Trimming took 7 bases from V and 6 from J, leaving 18 bases between them. There are 13 residues in the CDR3. Looked up from germline, CDR1 is SQVTM and CDR2 is ANQGSEA. The CDR3 sequence is CSAHHGASDGYTF. The DNA for the CDR3 is TGCAGCGCCCACCATGGGGCATCGGATGGCTACACCTTC.

This chain's CDR3 is CASRSPGTANEKLFF. The CDR3 DNA sequence: TGTGCCAGCAGATCCCCCGGGACAGCTAATGAAAAACTGTTTTTT. The chain joins TRBV6-5 to TRBJ1-4; 7 nucleotides match TRBD1. The length of the CDR3 is 15 residues. Trimming at V came to 6 bases and at J to 3 bases, leaving 7 bases not matched to a gene. Germline lookup yields CDR1 MNHEY and CDR2 SVGAGI.

The chain combines TRBV10-3 with TRBJ2-7, with TRBD1 matching 8 bases. The V segment lost 4 bases and the J segment 5 bases; nucleotides outside the gene matches: 4. The CDR3 sequence is 13 residues long. The germline CDR1 and CDR2 sequences are ENHRY and SYGVKD. In nucleotides, the CDR3 is TGTGCCATCAGTGGCAGGGGGCAGAACGAGCAGTACTTC. It codes for CAISGRGQNEQYF.

This rearrangement joins TRBV5-1 to TRBJ2-3; TRBD1 matches 10 bases. The CDR3 is 17 residues long. J lost 3 bases, V lost 4 bases, and 11 bases had no gene match. Germline CDR1 and CDR2: SGHRS and YFSETQ. The DNA for the CDR3 is TGCGCCAGCAGCGTTTTAAGCGGGACAGGGGTGACAGATACGCAGTATTTT. This translates into CASSVLSGTGVTDTQYF.

Written as DNA, the CDR3 is TGTGCCAGCAGCTTAGATTCCGGGACAGGGAACACTGAAGCTTTCTTT. Protein product: CASSLDSGTGNTEAFF. The chain combines TRBV7-3 with TRBJ1-1; 8 bases agree with TRBD1. The V and J ends lost 2 bases and 1 base, in that order; junction bases with no gene match: 6. CDR1 and CDR2 from the germline V gene are SGHTA and FQGTGA. The CDR3 covers 16 residues.

The rearrangement links TRBV9 to TRBJ1-2; no definite D call. The CDR3 spans 12 residues. Looked up from germline, CDR1 is SGDLS and CDR2 is YYNGEE. Between the trimmed V and J ends, which lost 6 bases and 4 bases, there was a span of 10 bases. In nucleotides, the CDR3 is TGTGCCAGCACCGGACGGCTCTATGGCTACACCTTC. Amino acids: CASTGRLYGYTF.

This clone was recorded only once. The chain carries TRBV7-2 and TRBJ2-7, with 7 bases that match TRBD2. The ends lost 7 bases at V and 0 bases at J; junction bases unmatched: 12. The V gene's germline CDR1 is SGHTA and CDR2 FQGNSA. The CDR3 has 16 residues. The CDR3 DNA follows: TGTGCCAGCACCGGCGGCGGGGGACTGTACTCCTACGAGCAGTACTTC. Amino acid sequence: CASTGGGGLYSYEQYF. Looking up the rest from reference TRBV7-2 and TRBJ2-7 gives the full variable domain: GAGVSQSPSNKVTEKGKDVELRCDPISGHTALYWYRQSLGQGLEFLIYFQGNSAPDKSGLPSDRFSAERTGGSVSTLTIQRTQQEDSAVYLCASTGGGGLYSYEQYFGPGTRLTVT.